These T cell receptor beta chains were read from a single sample in a study of blood T cell repertoires in COVID-19. Libraries were prepared by immunoSEQ multiplex PCR; TCRdb keeps only in-frame clonotypes and omits some of them. This table holds some 120,000 clones, 65% to 85% found once. The sample consisted of peripheral blood. Every receptor here comes from a man in his 70s with acute or convalescent COVID-19. The conserved cysteine and the conserved F or W are not part of the CDR3 here. The order of the fields is V gene, D gene, J gene, CDR3 protein. The D gene is left open where the match is weak.

v_gene: TRBV5-5; d_gene: .; j_gene: TRBJ1-2; CDR3aa: ASSRAEGSYYGYT
v_gene: TRBV10-3; d_gene: .; j_gene: TRBJ2-2; CDR3aa: ASALGGRNTGELF
v_gene: TRBV6-6; d_gene: .; j_gene: TRBJ1-1; CDR3aa: ASSSGIGGWVTEAF
v_gene: TRBV5-6; d_gene: TRBD2; j_gene: TRBJ2-3; CDR3aa: ASSPTSGGTDTQY
v_gene: TRBV6-6; d_gene: .; j_gene: TRBJ2-6; CDR3aa: ASKRGGSGANVLT
v_gene: TRBV18; d_gene: TRBD1; j_gene: TRBJ1-1; CDR3aa: ASSLDRVNTEAF
v_gene: TRBV9; d_gene: .; j_gene: TRBJ2-7; CDR3aa: ASSVGQSHEQY
v_gene: TRBV4-1; d_gene: TRBD2; j_gene: TRBJ2-3; CDR3aa: ASNPATSSDTQY
v_gene: TRBV9; d_gene: .; j_gene: TRBJ2-7; CDR3aa: ASSVGGTPTYEQY
v_gene: TRBV14; d_gene: .; j_gene: TRBJ2-7; CDR3aa: ASSQFQLPGTKSYEQY
v_gene: TRBV24-1; d_gene: TRBD1; j_gene: TRBJ1-1; CDR3aa: ATSDSGLQGDTEAF
v_gene: TRBV6-1; d_gene: TRBD1; j_gene: TRBJ2-5; CDR3aa: ASSEGDRNQETQY
v_gene: TRBV27; d_gene: .; j_gene: TRBJ1-6; CDR3aa: ASSWTLSSYNSPLH
v_gene: TRBV28; d_gene: .; j_gene: TRBJ1-1; CDR3aa: ASSLPSGGGTEAF
v_gene: TRBV6-5; d_gene: .; j_gene: TRBJ1-2; CDR3aa: ASRTGGDYGYT
v_gene: TRBV29-1; d_gene: TRBD2; j_gene: TRBJ2-3; CDR3aa: SVTSGGRDTQY
v_gene: TRBV11-2; d_gene: TRBD1; j_gene: TRBJ1-1; CDR3aa: ASSSSTGRTEAF
v_gene: TRBV5-1; d_gene: TRBD2; j_gene: TRBJ2-3; CDR3aa: ASSLGGGGQTDTQY
v_gene: TRBV6-6; d_gene: .; j_gene: TRBJ1-6; CDR3aa: ASTRDSSYNSPLH
v_gene: TRBV7-2; d_gene: .; j_gene: TRBJ1-5; CDR3aa: ASSQGGDQPQH
v_gene: TRBV7-2; d_gene: TRBD1; j_gene: TRBJ1-1; CDR3aa: ASSKQGGYTEAF
v_gene: TRBV28; d_gene: .; j_gene: TRBJ1-1; CDR3aa: AMRTANTEAF
v_gene: TRBV19; d_gene: TRBD1; j_gene: TRBJ1-2; CDR3aa: ASSTSQGTGYGYT
v_gene: TRBV5-4; d_gene: TRBD2; j_gene: TRBJ2-3; CDR3aa: ASSPTSGNTDTQY
v_gene: TRBV7-8; d_gene: .; j_gene: TRBJ1-1; CDR3aa: ASSLVQGGTEAF
v_gene: TRBV29-1; d_gene: TRBD2; j_gene: TRBJ2-1; CDR3aa: SVGAGGHNEQF
v_gene: TRBV15; d_gene: TRBD2; j_gene: TRBJ2-1; CDR3aa: ATSRDVAGYLTYNEQF
v_gene: TRBV11-2; d_gene: .; j_gene: TRBJ2-7; CDR3aa: ASSLEGFQRANIPYEQY
v_gene: TRBV23-1; d_gene: .; j_gene: TRBJ1-6; CDR3aa: ASSQSFCGAKIKRKSPLH
v_gene: TRBV30; d_gene: TRBD1; j_gene: TRBJ2-2; CDR3aa: AWSYGQGVTGELF
v_gene: TRBV5-4; d_gene: .; j_gene: TRBJ2-2; CDR3aa: ASSLVAGSTGELF
v_gene: TRBV20-1; d_gene: .; j_gene: TRBJ1-6; CDR3aa: SASAIGGNSPLH
v_gene: TRBV5-8; d_gene: .; j_gene: TRBJ2-7; CDR3aa: ASSFREAYEQY
v_gene: TRBV6-6; d_gene: .; j_gene: TRBJ1-2; CDR3aa: ASIGAGNYGYT
v_gene: TRBV28; d_gene: TRBD2; j_gene: TRBJ2-5; CDR3aa: ASRYRTSESETQY
v_gene: TRBV12-3/TRBV12-4; d_gene: .; j_gene: TRBJ1-2; CDR3aa: ASTKTNYGYT
v_gene: TRBV29-1; d_gene: .; j_gene: TRBJ1-2; CDR3aa: KGSGVAGYT
v_gene: TRBV19; d_gene: TRBD2; j_gene: TRBJ2-2; CDR3aa: AAGVGELF
v_gene: TRBV4-1; d_gene: .; j_gene: TRBJ2-3; CDR3aa: ASSPGQGFPSLADTQY
v_gene: TRBV10-2; d_gene: TRBD1; j_gene: TRBJ2-4; CDR3aa: ASRAQGIQKGKNIQY
v_gene: TRBV11-3; d_gene: .; j_gene: TRBJ2-3; CDR3aa: ASSLDAAAGDTQY
v_gene: TRBV4-2; d_gene: .; j_gene: TRBJ1-2; CDR3aa: ASSPTGGFPLLGEYGYT